The 9 T cell receptor beta chains given below trace back to one sample, sequenced in a study of cytomegalovirus exposure and HLA in healthy donors. The study ran its PCR with 60 Vbeta and 13 Jbeta primers. The assay was immunoSEQ multiplex PCR, and TCRdb's table has in-frame clones only and misses some. The table shows around 160,000 clones, with around 68% occurring only once. The specimen sequenced was PBMCs. The receptors shown here come from a woman aged 40 to 50 in good health and CMV-seropositive.

This clone was recorded only once. The V gene is TRBV4-2, the J gene TRBJ2-1; D gene unclear. Trimming shortened V by 3 bases and J by 7 bases, and 16 bases separated the two germline ends. The CDR3 length is 15 residues. Germline V CDR1 and CDR2: LGHNA, YNFKEQ. The CDR3 region has the DNA TGTGCCAGCAGCCACTTTAGCAGAAACAATAATGAGCAGTTCTTC. Protein sequence: CASSHFSRNNNEQFF.

The rearrangement joins TRBV29-1 to TRBJ2-5; 7 nucleotides align to TRBD1. The J call is in doubt because the DNA end fits TRBJ2-7 better. Per the germline V gene, CDR1 is SQVTM and CDR2 is ANQGSEA. CDR3 size: 13 residues. The CDR3 nucleotides are TGCAGCGTCGGGCCGACAGGGTCCTACGAGCAGTACTTC. It yields the protein CSVGPTGSYEQYF.

This chain joins TRBV9 and TRBJ2-1; D is possibly TRBD2 (7 bases). V was shortened by 0 bases and J by 7 bases, with 14 bases between the two germline ends. CDR3 size: 15 residues. The germline CDR1 and CDR2 sequences are SGDLS and YYNGEE. For the CDR3, the DNA is TGTGCCAGCAGCGTAGAGGGGGGGGCGAGGAATGAGCAGTTCTTC. This sequence encodes CASSVEGGARNEQFF.

V is TRBV6-5 and J is TRBJ2-7; 7 bases align to TRBD2. V trimming: 2 bases; J trimming: 3 bases; junction bases outside the gene matches: 10. Germline CDR1 reads MNHEY; CDR2 reads SVGAGI. The CDR3 has 16 residues. The CDR3 nucleotides read TGTGCCAGCAGTTACGCTTTATCGGCTAGCGGCTACGAGCAGTACTTC. Residues: CASSYALSASGYEQYF.

V gene TRBV5-6 combines with J gene TRBJ2-1; 10 bases line up with TRBD2. V was clipped by 4 bases and J by 3 bases; unmatched bases: 4. The CDR3 consists of 15 residues. The germline V gene has CDR1 SGHDT and CDR2 YYEEEE. CDR3 nucleotides: TGTGCCAGCAGCACGAGCGGGGGGGTCTACAATGAGCAGTTCTTC. Translating it yields CASSTSGGVYNEQFF.

The chain carries TRBV28 and TRBJ1-3; TRBD1 is a possible D gene (6 bases). The V end lost 4 bases, the J end lost 2 bases, and 12 bases lay between the germline ends. CDR3 length equals 15 residues. CDR1 is MDHEN and CDR2 is SYDVKM in the germline V gene. This CDR3 is CASSSNRVPGNTIYF. CDR3 nucleotides: TGTGCCAGCAGTTCAAACAGGGTCCCTGGAAACACCATATATTTT.

This chain joins TRBV6-1 and TRBJ2-7, with 8 bases aligning to TRBD2. After removal of 1 base from V and 0 bases from J, the junction contained 8 bases not matched to a gene. This CDR3 region has 17 residues. Germline V lookup: CDR1 MNHNS, CDR2 SASEGT. The CDR3 sequence: CASSEVVSGIDSYEQYF. CDR3 coding DNA: TGTGCCAGCAGTGAAGTAGTTAGCGGGATTGACTCCTACGAGCAGTACTTC.

V and J are TRBV7-8 and TRBJ1-1; a possible D gene is TRBD1 (6 bases). Trimming removed 6 bases at V and 11 bases at J, with 19 bases between. Germline V gene lookup returns CDR1 SGHVS and CDR2 FQNEAQ. The CDR3 sequence is 13 residues long. Here the CDR3 reads CASSYGGDRIAFF. The DNA for the CDR3 is TGTGCCAGCAGTTATGGGGGCGACCGTATTGCTTTCTTT.

The chain's CDR3 is CASSKATGGSYNSPLHF. The DNA of the CDR3 is TGTGCCAGCAGCAAAGCAACAGGGGGCTCCTATAATTCACCCCTCCACTTT. The chain links TRBV21-1 to TRBJ1-6; the table assigns TRBD1, which was not confirmed against the DNA. TRBV21-1 is termed a pseudogene. The CDR3 is 17 amino acids.